The present T cell receptor (beta chain) was sequenced within a study of radiation and T cells in renal cell carcinoma. Regarding the study as a whole: In blood, top tumor clones expanded by 2 weeks, shrinking by 4. No pretreatment tumor biopsies were available for baseline clonotypes.

Points on this clone: Its antigen is unknown.

Stated time point: baseline pretreatment blood. Treatment described: 15 Gy SBRT to primary tumor, nephrectomy 4 weeks later. The tumor was a clear cell renal cell carcinoma. The CDR3 has 13 amino acids. In germline, CDR1 is GTSNPN, CDR2 SVGIG (reference sequence). Trimming removed 1 base from V and 11 bases from J; junction bases left unmatched: 9. Assay: immunoSEQ multiplex PCR; the TCRdb copy retains only in-frame clones and omits some. The data contain some 150,000 clones, 83% of them seen just once; the ten biggest clones take up roughly 25%. This sequence joins TRBV30 and TRBJ1-1; 8 positions agree with TRBD1. Sequenced here: blood, sampled from a patient whose treatment included radiotherapy and nephrectomy. The receptor was isolated from a woman in her forties or fifties with renal cell carcinoma. CDR3 in amino acids: CAWSERSGGIAFF. CDR3 coding DNA: TGTGCCTGGAGTGAGCGATCAGGGGGCATCGCTTTCTTT.